The rows below give T cell receptor beta chains drawn from one sample of a study of blood T cell repertoires in COVID-19. Libraries were prepared by immunoSEQ multiplex PCR; TCRdb keeps only in-frame clonotypes and omits some of them. The top ten clones hold over 8.5% of a sample with about 320,000 clones, about 90% of them seen once. What was sequenced was peripheral blood. These receptors originate from a woman aged 30 to 39 with COVID-19, enrolled during active disease. The CDR3 runs from the conserved cysteine through the conserved F or W. Each record gives: D gene, J gene, V gene, clone size, CDR3 protein, CDR3 DNA. The D gene is left open where the match is weak. Only part of the rows carry a size: once, few, many, or a class if the clone is expanded.

>.|TRBJ2-7|TRBV27|.
CASSFVRGYEQYF
TGTGCCAGCAGTTTCGTACGGGGCTACGAGCAGTACTTC
>.|TRBJ1-2|TRBV3-1/TRBV3-2|.
CASSQPGHIDGYTF
TGTGCCAGCAGCCAACCGGGACATATAGATGGCTACACCTTC
>TRBD1|TRBJ1-3|TRBV7-6|.
CASSLGTGLTGNTIYF
TGTGCCAGCAGCTTAGGGACAGGGCTTACTGGAAACACCATATATTTT
>.|TRBJ1-2|TRBV19|.
CASSLRTDIRGYTF
TGTGCCAGTAGTTTACGGACTGACATTAGGGGCTACACCTTC
>TRBD2|TRBJ2-7|TRBV6-5|.
CASSYSGRGVYEQYF
TGTGCCAGCAGTTACTCGGGGCGGGGGGTCTACGAGCAGTACTTC
>.|TRBJ1-2|TRBV7-6|.
CASSFGGGALNYGYTF
TGTGCCAGCAGCTTTGGTGGAGGGGCGCTGAACTATGGCTACACCTTC
>.|TRBJ2-7|TRBV27|.
CASSPSAGAISYEQYF
TGTGCCAGCAGTCCCAGTGCGGGGGCAATATCCTACGAGCAGTACTTC
>TRBD1|TRBJ1-1|TRBV5-1|.
CASSPTGDTEAFF
TGCGCCAGCAGCCCCACAGGGGACACTGAAGCTTTCTTT
>TRBD1|TRBJ1-4|TRBV5-6|.
CASSFMTGGLWVQEKLFF
TGTGCCAGCAGCTTCATGACAGGGGGCTTGTGGGTCCAGGAAAAACTGTTTTTT
>.|TRBJ1-1|TRBV6-5|.
CASRPPGVGITEAFF
TGTGCCAGCAGACCTCCCGGGGTGGGTATCACTGAAGCTTTCTTT
>.|TRBJ1-2|TRBV11-2|.
CASSLDVGRYYGYTF
TGTGCCAGCAGCTTAGATGTCGGGAGGTACTATGGCTACACCTTC
>.|TRBJ2-3|TRBV7-9|.
CASSPRAADTQYF
TGTGCCAGCAGCCCCAGAGCGGCAGATACGCAGTATTTT
>.|TRBJ1-1|TRBV21-1|.
CASSKGGPGHVNTEAFF
TGTGCCAGCAGCAAAGGGGGGCCGGGACACGTTAACACTGAAGCTTTCTTT
>TRBD2|TRBJ2-7|TRBV5-1|.
CASSLSAGGPWEQYF
TGCGCCAGCAGCTTGTCTGCGGGGGGGCCCTGGGAGCAGTACTTC
>TRBD1|TRBJ2-1|TRBV7-9|.
CASSRRDRLFNEQFF
TGTGCCAGCAGCCGCCGGGACAGGCTATTTAATGAGCAGTTCTTC
>TRBD1|TRBJ1-1|TRBV5-5|.
CASSSTGGRRTEAFF
TGTGCCAGCAGCTCCACAGGGGGGCGGAGGACTGAAGCTTTCTTT
>.|TRBJ1-6|TRBV13|.
CASSTGPGLGNSPLHF
TGTGCCAGCAGCACCGGTCCAGGGCTCGGAAATTCACCCCTCCACTTT
>.|TRBJ1-1|TRBV6-2/TRBV6-3|.
CASSYKRVLNTEAFF
TGTGCCAGCAGTTACAAACGCGTCTTAAACACTGAAGCTTTCTTT
>TRBD1|TRBJ2-7|TRBV15|.
CATSRGDRINYEQYF
TGTGCCACCAGCAGAGGGGACAGGATAAACTACGAGCAGTACTTC
>.|TRBJ2-7|TRBV18|.
CASSPAGGNYEQYF
TGTGCCAGCTCACCTGCCGGAGGCAACTACGAGCAGTACTTC
>.|TRBJ1-1|TRBV2|many
CASSGRRGATMNTEAFF
TGTGCCAGCAGTGGTCGACGGGGGGCGACCATGAACACTGAAGCTTTCTTT
>TRBD2|TRBJ2-3|TRBV5-1|.
CASSLEAGGSNTQYF
TGCGCCAGCAGCTTGGAGGCGGGGGGGAGTAATACGCAGTATTTT
>TRBD2|TRBJ2-5|TRBV10-2|.
CASSEGLRRGAQETQYF
TGCGCCAGCAGTGAAGGGCTACGGCGGGGGGCCCAAGAGACCCAGTACTTC
>TRBD1|TRBJ2-1|TRBV18|.
CASSPGQQYNEQFF
TGTGCCAGCTCTCCGGGACAGCAGTACAATGAGCAGTTCTTC
>.|TRBJ1-2|TRBV2|.
CASHREENYGYTF
TGTGCCAGCCATAGGGAGGAAAACTATGGCTACACCTTC
>.|TRBJ2-1|TRBV19|.
CASSPLPYNEQFF
TGTGCCAGTAGTCCCCTTCCCTACAATGAGCAGTTCTTC
>TRBD1|TRBJ1-2|TRBV19|few
CASRLQGVDGYTF
TGTGCCAGTAGGTTACAGGGGGTTGATGGCTACACCTTC
>TRBD1|TRBJ2-3|TRBV10-2|.
CATETGADTQYF
TGCGCCACGGAGACAGGGGCAGATACGCAGTATTTT
>TRBD1|TRBJ2-2|TRBV19|.
CASTVDRENTGELFF
TGTGCCAGTACCGTGGACAGGGAGAACACCGGGGAGCTGTTTTTT
>.|TRBJ2-7|TRBV12-3/TRBV12-4|once
CASSGAVVVEQYF
TGTGCCAGCAGTGGGGCCGTAGTGGTCGAGCAGTACTTC
>.|TRBJ1-1|TRBV7-2|.
CASSLGEGPNTEAFF
TGTGCCAGCAGCTTAGGGGAGGGCCCGAACACTGAAGCTTTCTTT
>.|TRBJ2-5|TRBV27|.
CASAKHGALIETQYF
TGTGCCAGCGCAAAGCATGGGGCCCTAATCGAGACCCAGTACTTC
>.|TRBJ2-1|TRBV7-9|once
CASSLIRDTWGNEQFF
TGTGCCAGCAGCTTAATCCGGGACACATGGGGCAATGAGCAGTTCTTC
>TRBD1|TRBJ1-5|TRBV7-2|few
CASSFGTGQGQPQHF
TGTGCCAGCAGCTTTGGGACAGGGCAAGGTCAGCCCCAGCATTTT
>TRBD1|TRBJ1-1|TRBV5-4|.
CASSPRQGRTEAFF
TGTGCCAGCAGCCCCAGACAGGGACGGACGGAAGCTTTCTTT
>.|TRBJ2-2|TRBV5-1|.
CASSLAGNTGELFF
TGCGCCAGCAGCTTGGCCGGGAACACCGGGGAGCTGTTTTTT
>TRBD1|TRBJ2-1|TRBV19|.
CASSMGTGYYEQFF
TGTGCCAGTAGTATGGGGACAGGGTACTATGAGCAGTTCTTC